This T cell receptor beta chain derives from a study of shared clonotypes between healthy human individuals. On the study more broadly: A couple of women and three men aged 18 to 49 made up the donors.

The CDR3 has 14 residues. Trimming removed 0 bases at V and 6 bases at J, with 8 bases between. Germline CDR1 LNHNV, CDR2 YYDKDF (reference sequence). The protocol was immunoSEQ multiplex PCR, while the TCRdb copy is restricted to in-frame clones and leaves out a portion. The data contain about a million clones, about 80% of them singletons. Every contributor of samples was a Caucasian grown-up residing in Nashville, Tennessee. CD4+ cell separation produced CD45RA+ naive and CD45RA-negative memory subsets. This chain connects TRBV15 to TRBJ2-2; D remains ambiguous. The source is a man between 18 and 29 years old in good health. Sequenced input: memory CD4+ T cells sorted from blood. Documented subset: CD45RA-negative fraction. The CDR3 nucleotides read TGTGCCACCAGCAGAGATAAAAAGCCCGGGGAGCTGTTTTTT. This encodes CATSRDKKPGELFF.